A selection of T cell receptor beta chains follows, all from one sample in a study of blood T cell repertoires in COVID-19. Some clones are missing from TCRdb's copy, which holds only in-frame ones; the method was immunoSEQ multiplex PCR. The sample yields over 45,000 clones, over 75% seen once. Sample: peripheral blood. All receptors come from a woman in her sixties with active COVID-19. Each CDR3 is given with its conserved first and last residue.

>TRBV18|TRBJ1-2
CASSPERTGGHGYTF
>TRBV5-4|TRBJ2-7
CASSLGQGSYEQYF
>TRBV10-2|TRBJ2-7
CASSAGGYEQYF
>TRBV5-4|TRBJ2-7
CASSLAIRAGATYEQYF
>TRBV5-1|TRBJ2-3
CASSRSGGGSDTQYF
>TRBV5-4|TRBJ2-7
CASSLRLADVSEQYF
>TRBV5-1|TRBJ2-3
CASSFDGNYGNTQYF
>TRBV6-5|TRBJ2-2
CASSYGVERRFGELFF
>TRBV18|TRBJ2-6
CASSLWTGSGANVLTF
>TRBV6-6|TRBJ2-2
CASRTTGNTGELFF
>TRBV5-6|TRBJ2-2
CASSLSAGELFF
>TRBV2|TRBJ1-1
CASKSGSDTEAFF
>TRBV19|TRBJ1-2
CASSIGTGANYGYTF
>TRBV11-3|TRBJ1-1
CASSHPRQGQTEAFF
>TRBV23-1|TRBJ2-7
CASSHPGQGKGGQYF
>TRBV5-5|TRBJ2-1
CASSLEVGGPNEQFF
>TRBV7-8|TRBJ1-1
CASSLTDGRPNTEAFF
>TRBV11-2|TRBJ2-7
CASSLGRTDSYEQYF
>TRBV5-1|TRBJ2-3
CASSLAGGTLTGTDTQYF
>TRBV24-1|TRBJ2-5
CAPTGVRTNQETQYF
>TRBV3-1/TRBV3-2|TRBJ1-2
CAVSQGTYGYTF
>TRBV6-6|TRBJ1-1
CASSPLGQGAKGTEAFF
>TRBV30|TRBJ2-5
CAWSVPKRGEQTSMETQYF
>TRBV14|TRBJ2-5
CASSQVDRGQETQYF
>TRBV29-1|TRBJ2-1
CSVVRGNEQFF
>TRBV11-3|TRBJ2-3
CASSAGTDLSTDTQYF
>TRBV19|TRBJ2-5
CASTRTGQEETQYF
>TRBV3-1/TRBV3-2|TRBJ1-2
CASSQGQGASYGYTF
>TRBV7-8|TRBJ2-1
CASTSRVFDEQFF
>TRBV4-1|TRBJ1-4
CASSQEGTVQNEKLFF
>TRBV20-1|TRBJ1-5
CSAVQNQPQHF
>TRBV27|TRBJ2-4
CASPTGKAKNIQYF
>TRBV6-5|TRBJ1-2
CASRAAGIGYTF
>TRBV7-3|TRBJ2-7
CASSLQGAGGPQQYF
>TRBV5-1|TRBJ1-1
CASSPAPRGQSTEAFF
>TRBV5-4|TRBJ2-1
CASSFPSGEGNEQFF